This entry describes one T cell receptor (beta chain). Per the original methods: Reference gene primers were amplified, and this amplification served to estimate nucleated cell counts. Sequencing was performed with immunoSEQ multiplex PCR; in TCRdb, only in-frame clones are kept and a portion is missing. From that table come the V and J calls and clone size; the DNA was used to work out D and trimming. This sample has about 65,000 clones; about 81% occur once, and the top ten carry approximately 15%. The data were obtained in a study of blood T cell repertoires in COVID-19. At the level of the study: T cells, B-cell-depleted T cells, or PBMCs supplied cDNA or gDNA.

This CDR3 spans 14 amino acids. CDR1 and CDR2 from the germline V gene are MNHNY and SVGAGI (reference sequence). V trimming: 2 bases; J trimming: 4 bases; junction bases outside the gene matches: 0. V usage is TRBV6-6 and J usage is TRBJ1-2; 11 bases match TRBD1. This clonotype was sampled from a man aged 80 or over with acute or convalescent COVID-19. Sequenced material: peripheral blood. DNA for the CDR3: TGTGCCAGCAGTTACGGGACAGGGGGCTATGGCTACACCTTC. It codes for CASSYGTGGYGYTF.